This entry lists 25 T cell receptor beta chains sequenced from one sample in a study of T cell changes during pregnancy in multiple sclerosis. The protocol was immunoSEQ multiplex PCR, while the TCRdb copy is restricted to in-frame clones and leaves out a portion. The data hold about 68,000 clones, with around 90% observed a single time. The material was peripheral blood, obtained in the second trimester of pregnancy. The receptors come from a female donor with multiple sclerosis, enrolled in a pregnancy study.

This clone was seen once. The rearrangement uses TRBV4-2 and TRBJ2-1, with TRBD2 identical over 10 bases. This CDR3 is 18 amino acids long. The ends lost 4 bases at V and 4 bases at J; junction bases unmatched: 13. Germline loops: CDR1 LGHNA, CDR2 YNFKEQ. CDR3 DNA sequence: TGTGCCAGCAGCCCCCGGGGTAGCGGGGGGTCTCCATACAATGAGCAGTTCTTC. Its translation: CASSPRGSGGSPYNEQFF.

This clone has only a few counts. This chain links TRBV29-1 with TRBJ1-1, with D perhaps matching TRBD1 (5 bases). Per germline, CDR1 SQVTM and CDR2 ANQGSEA. V gave up 6 bases and J gave up 2 bases, with 10 bases separating them. The CDR3 consists of 12 residues. CDR3 nucleotide sequence: TGCAGCGTAGATCAGGGCAACACTGAAGCTTTCTTT. This translates into CSVDQGNTEAFF.

The chain is built from TRBV2 and TRBJ1-2, with TRBD1 matching 8 bases. Germline values: CDR1 SNHLY, CDR2 FYNNEI. The CDR3 consists of 13 residues. J lost 5 bases, V lost 8 bases, and 7 bases had no gene match. CDR3 residues: CASEDRVLYGYTF. The CDR3 nucleotides read TGTGCCAGCGAGGACAGGGTTTTGTATGGCTACACCTTC.

J is TRBJ1-3 and V is TRBV9; D is perhaps TRBD1 (6 bases). The CDR3 has 15 amino acids. Trimming took off 2 bases at V and 0 bases at J, with 9 bases between the two ends. Looked up from germline, CDR1 is SGDLS and CDR2 is YYNGEE. The CDR3 is CASSVGGLSGNTIYF. The DNA for the CDR3 is TGTGCCAGCAGCGTCGGGGGGCTCTCTGGAAACACCATATATTTT.

There are a few counts of this clone. The genes are TRBV18 and TRBJ1-1; D possibly corresponds to TRBD1 (6 bases). Between the trimmed V and J ends, which lost 5 bases and 1 base, there was a span of 14 bases. The CDR3 totals 15 residues. Germline lookup yields CDR1 KGHSH and CDR2 LQKENI. Here the CDR3 DNA reads TGTGCCAGCTCATCCAACACAGGGTGGAACACTGAAGCTTTCTTT. This sequence encodes CASSSNTGWNTEAFF.

Notes on this clone: The sample has other DNA sequences that encode this CDR3 too. This chain uses TRBV6-5 with TRBJ2-1, with D possibly being TRBD2 (6 bases). From germline, CDR1 is MNHEY and CDR2 SVGAGI. The CDR3 length is 14 residues. Trimming shortened V by 5 bases and J by 0 bases, and 8 bases separated the two germline ends. The CDR3 here is CASSPGSSYNEQFF. The CDR3 DNA sequence: TGTGCCAGCAGTCCCGGGAGCTCCTACAATGAGCAGTTCTTC.

This sequence joins TRBV5-6 and TRBJ1-1, with a possible D match to TRBD1 (5 bases). The germline V and J ends were trimmed by 3 bases and 2 bases, with 17 bases remaining between them. Germline V gene data show CDR1 as SGHDT and CDR2 as YYEEEE. CDR3 size: 16 residues. CDR3 in DNA: TGTGCCAGCAGCTCGGAATTATCGGGGGTAAACACTGAAGCTTTCTTT. Translating gives CASSSELSGVNTEAFF.

This clone is a singleton in its sample. The chain's CDR3 is CASSLDGVGNTIYF. CDR3 DNA: TGTGCCAGCAGCTTGGACGGGGTGGGAAACACCATATATTTT. The chain couples TRBV5-4 to TRBJ1-3; D gene uncertain. CDR1 and CDR2 from the germline V gene are SGHNT and YYREEE (reference sequence). V lost 0 bases and J lost 4, with 8 bases in between. This CDR3 is 14 amino acids long.

The chain combines TRBV30 with TRBJ1-4; D remains ambiguous. The germline V and J ends were trimmed by 1 base and 4 bases, with 16 bases remaining between them. The CDR3 runs 16 residues. CDR1 and CDR2 from the germline V gene are GTSNPN and SVGIG (reference sequence). CDR3 residues: CAWSGVSRRGNEKLFF. DNA of the CDR3: TGTGCCTGGAGTGGGGTCAGTCGACGGGGTAATGAAAAACTGTTTTTT.

This chain uses TRBV28 with TRBJ1-6, with no clear D. The V gene's germline CDR1 is MDHEN and CDR2 SYDVKM. The V gene lost 6 bases and the J gene lost 7 bases, with 16 bases spanning the gap. The CDR3 is 15 amino acids. The CDR3 spells CASSSEKLGNSPLHF. CDR3 sequence (DNA): TGTGCCAGCAGCTCGGAGAAACTCGGGAATTCACCCCTCCACTTT.

The chain uses TRBV2 and TRBJ2-1; tentatively, D is TRBD1 (5 bases). V lost 5 bases, J lost 4 bases, and 9 bases lay in between. The CDR3 runs 13 residues. CDR1 is SNHLY, CDR2 FYNNEI, per germline. The CDR3 DNA is TGTGCCAGCAGTTACGACAGATACAATGAGCAGTTCTTC. Residues: CASSYDRYNEQFF.

This clone was seen a single time. The chain combines TRBV5-1 with TRBJ1-3; the match to TRBD1 covers 8 bases. This CDR3 comprises 19 residues. V was pared by 3 bases and J by 0 bases, with 14 bases of the junction left unmatched. The germline V gene has CDR1 SGHRS and CDR2 YFSETQ. The CDR3 DNA reads TGCGCCAGCAGCTCCAACACGCCCGGGACAGGCTACTCTGGAAACACCATATATTTT. Translation gives CASSSNTPGTGYSGNTIYF.

The chain uses TRBV7-9 and TRBJ2-6, with 9 bases matching TRBD1. This CDR3 is built from 18 residues. Germline V gene lookup returns CDR1 SEHNR and CDR2 FQNEAQ (reference sequence). J was trimmed by 0 bases and V by 1 base; bases with no gene match: 4. CDR3 region: CASSLEDRGNSGANVLTF. CDR3 nucleotides: TGTGCCAGCAGCTTAGAAGACAGGGGGAACTCTGGGGCCAACGTCCTGACTTTC.

J is TRBJ1-5 and V is TRBV19, with D possibly matching TRBD1 (5 bases). The CDR3 is made up of 16 amino acids. Germline V lookup: CDR1 LNHDA, CDR2 SQIVND (reference sequence). Between the trimmed V and J ends, which lost 4 bases and 5 bases, there was a span of 18 bases. The CDR3 sequence: CASSSRGGVGDQPQHF. In DNA, the CDR3 is TGTGCCAGTAGTAGCCGCGGGGGGGTCGGGGATCAGCCCCAGCATTTT.

The rearrangement uses TRBV27 and TRBJ2-7; TRBD1 matches 7 bases. This CDR3 comprises 15 residues. J lost 4 bases, V lost 2 bases, and 8 bases had no gene match. Germline V lookup: CDR1 MNHEY, CDR2 SMNVEV (reference sequence). The CDR3 protein is CASSLRGQLGYEQYF. CDR3 bases: TGTGCCAGCAGTTTACGGGGACAGTTGGGGTACGAGCAGTACTTC.

This chain uses TRBV14 with TRBJ2-7; D remains unclear. CDR3 length equals 15 residues. The V gene's germline CDR1 is SGHDN and CDR2 FVKESK. V lost 2 bases to trimming and J lost 3 bases, with 14 bases between them. The CDR3 region has the DNA TGTGCCAGCAGCCAACGTCCGACTGCTGACTACGAGCAGTACTTC. Its translation is CASSQRPTADYEQYF.

The chain employs TRBV7-2 and TRBJ2-3, with 9 positions matching TRBD2. Germline V CDR1 and CDR2: SGHTA, FQGNSA. V shed 6 bases and J 2 bases; nucleotides not matched to a gene: 12. CDR3 length: 17 residues. The CDR3 loop is CASRSSGGLATTDTQYF. CDR3 sequence (DNA): TGTGCCAGCAGGTCTTCTGGAGGACTAGCGACCACAGATACGCAGTATTTT.

V is TRBV19 and J is TRBJ1-2, with 11 bases aligning to TRBD1. This CDR3 is built from 16 residues. The V and J ends lost 5 bases and 8 bases, in that order; junction bases with no gene match: 13. Germline-derived CDR1 and CDR2 are LNHDA and SQIVND (reference sequence). CDR3 residues: CASSDPGQGAQEGYTF. The CDR3 DNA is TGTGCCAGTAGTGACCCCGGACAGGGGGCGCAGGAGGGCTACACCTTC.

The chain carries TRBV7-8 and TRBJ1-1, with unresolved D. V dropped 3 bases and J dropped 4 bases, with 6 bases sitting between them. CDR1 SGHVS and CDR2 FQNEAQ come from the germline V gene. The CDR3 length is 12 residues. CDR3 amino acids: CASSFPGTEAFF. The CDR3 DNA is TGTGCCAGCAGCTTCCCGGGCACTGAAGCTTTCTTT.

The rearrangement links TRBV19 to TRBJ2-6, with D perhaps TRBD1 (5 bases). Trimming took off 7 bases at V and 2 bases at J, with 12 bases between the two ends. There are 15 residues in the CDR3. Germline V gives CDR1 LNHDA, CDR2 SQIVND (reference sequence). This CDR3 is CASKEPRAGANVLTF. The CDR3 DNA sequence: TGTGCCAGTAAGGAGCCCAGGGCTGGGGCCAACGTCCTGACTTTC.

The gene calls are TRBV19 and TRBJ2-1, with D possibly being TRBD2 (6 bases). The V end lost 3 bases, the J end lost 9 bases, and 9 bases lay between the germline ends. The CDR3 runs 12 residues. Germline lookup yields CDR1 LNHDA and CDR2 SQIVND (reference sequence). CDR3 bases: TGTGCCAGTAGTATGGGAGCGGGTGAGCAGTTCTTC. Amino acid sequence: CASSMGAGEQFF.

The chain employs TRBV9 and TRBJ1-2, with D perhaps TRBD1 (6 bases). The V and J ends lost 0 bases and 4 bases respectively, with 13 bases between them. The CDR3 loop spans 15 amino acids. Germline V gives CDR1 SGDLS, CDR2 YYNGEE. The CDR3 DNA reads TGTGCCAGCAGCGTAGCTACCGGACAGCTCTATGGCTACACCTTC. This gives the protein CASSVATGQLYGYTF.

The V gene is TRBV4-2, the J gene TRBJ2-3; no clear D. V gave up 4 bases and J gave up 6 bases, with 8 bases separating them. The CDR3 length is 12 residues. Germline loops: CDR1 LGHNA, CDR2 YNFKEQ. Here the CDR3 reads CASSPTRDTQYF. Here the CDR3 DNA reads TGTGCCAGCAGCCCCACGCGGGATACGCAGTATTTT.

The J gene is TRBJ1-2, the V gene TRBV14, with D tentatively TRBD1 (5 bases). V lost 4 bases and J lost 2, with 14 bases in between. The CDR3 contains 15 residues. The germline V gene has CDR1 SGHDN and CDR2 FVKESK. The CDR3 DNA reads as TGTGCCAGCAGCCGGCTAAGCGGGGGGAACTATGGCTACACCTTC. This gives the protein CASSRLSGGNYGYTF.

The J gene is TRBJ1-6, the V gene TRBV6-5; D might be TRBD1 (6 bases). The CDR3 has 16 amino acids. CDR1 and CDR2 (germline): MNHEY, SVGAGI. V was clipped by 1 base and J by 6 bases, with 13 bases between them. In DNA, the CDR3 is TGTGCCAGCAGTTACTTTAGGGGGACACCTAATTCACCCCTCCACTTT. Translating gives CASSYFRGTPNSPLHF.